This T cell receptor (beta chain) was sequenced for a study of blood T cell repertoires in COVID-19. Study in general: PBMCs, B-cell-depleted T cells, or T cells provided the cDNA or gDNA that made up the material.

Authors' analysis steps: Amplified reference gene primers provided the basis for estimating nucleated cell counts. Sequenced by immunoSEQ multiplex PCR; TCRdb stores in-frame clones only, minus some. V and J calls and clone size are copied from that table; D and trimming were computed from the DNA. The sample has over 150,000 clones; around 81% are singletons. Patients of the Seattle cohort, enrolled during active infection, were followed longitudinally. V dropped 0 bases and J dropped 1 base, with 4 bases sitting between them. The CDR3 covers 14 residues. The germline CDR1 and CDR2 sequences are SGHRS and YFSETQ.

Sequenced sample: peripheral blood. The receptor was derived from a woman older than 75 with COVID-19, enrolled during active disease. The chain links TRBV5-1 to TRBJ2-2; D call uncertain. In DNA, the CDR3 is TGCGCCAGCAGCTTGGGTAGGAACACCGGGGAGCTGTTTTTT. Translating it yields CASSLGRNTGELFF.